The clone carrying this TCR beta chain has ten or more counts. The data originate from a study of T-cell reconstitution after alpha-beta-depleted transplantation in children. This sample's TCRbeta library carried unique molecular identifier barcodes. One entry per CDR3 protein, called by TCRdb with MiXCR from the PCR reads. The sample lists nearly 550,000 distinct CDR3 sequences, around 16% occurring once. V was pared by 5 bases and J by 3 bases, with 16 bases between. The CDR3 runs 14 residues. Germline assignment: CDR1 DFQATT and CDR2 SNEGSKA (reference sequence). The V gene is TRBV20-1, the J gene TRBJ1-2, with no clear D. This sequence originates from a human donor who donated a stem cell graft to a child with acute lymphoblastic leukemia. The sample was PBMCs from the stem cell graft donor, taken from the stem cell graft. CDR3 amino acids: CSALVNNIDYGYTF. CDR3 bases: TGCAGTGCTTTGGTCAACAATATTGACTATGGCTACACCTTC.